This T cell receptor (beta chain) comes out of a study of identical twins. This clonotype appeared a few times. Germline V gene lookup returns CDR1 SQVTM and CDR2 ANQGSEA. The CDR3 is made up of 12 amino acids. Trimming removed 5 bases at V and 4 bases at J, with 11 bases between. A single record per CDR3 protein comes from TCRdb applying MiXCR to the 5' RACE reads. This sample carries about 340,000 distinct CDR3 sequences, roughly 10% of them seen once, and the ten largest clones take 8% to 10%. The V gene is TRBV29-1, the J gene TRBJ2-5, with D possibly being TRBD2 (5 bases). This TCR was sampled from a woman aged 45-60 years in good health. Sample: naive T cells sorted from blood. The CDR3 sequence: CSVQGGRETQYF. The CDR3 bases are TGCAGCGTTCAAGGCGGGCGAGAGACCCAGTACTTC. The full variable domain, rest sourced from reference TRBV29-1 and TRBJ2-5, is SAVISQKPSRDICQRGTSLTIQCQVDSQVTMMFWYRQQPGQSLTLIATANQGSEATYESGFVIDKFPISRPNLTFSTLTVSNMSPEDSSIYLCSVQGGRETQYFGPGTRLLVL.